This T cell receptor beta chain is from a study of T-cell reconstitution after alpha-beta-depleted transplantation in children. The CDR3 consists of 13 residues. Trimming left V 4 bases short and J 4 bases short, with 8 bases between. In germline, CDR1 is SGHTA, CDR2 FQGNSA. As it was prepared, the TCRbeta library received unique molecular identifiers. Each CDR3 protein gets one entry after TCRdb re-called the PCR reads with MiXCR. This table holds roughly 220,000 distinct CDR3 sequences, about 12% found once. This clonotype showed up many times. Material: PBMCs from the stem cell graft donor, obtained from the stem cell graft. This clonotype was sampled from a human donor who donated a stem cell graft to a child with acute lymphoblastic leukemia. V is TRBV7-2 and J is TRBJ1-5, with unresolved D. The CDR3 reads CASSSGLNQPQHF. CDR3 DNA sequence: TGTGCCAGCAGCTCGGGCCTTAATCAGCCCCAGCATTTT.